This T cell receptor beta chain was identified during a study of blood T cells in healthy people across ages. This clonotype was seen only a few times. Sample-barcoded 5' priming and a J-beta primer mix drove a second PCR of about 6 to 12 cycles. TCRdb re-analysed the 5' RACE reads in MiXCR, keeping a single row per CDR3 protein. The sample holds roughly 1.7 million distinct CDR3 sequences, about 32% seen once. Trimming removed 4 bases from V and 3 bases from J; junction bases left unmatched: 2. This CDR3 is built from 14 residues. Germline V gene lookup returns CDR1 MNHEY and CDR2 SMNVEV (reference sequence).

The chain joins TRBV27 to TRBJ2-4; 8 bases map to TRBD2. This sequence originates from a woman in her 30s in good health. The source material was blood. CDR3 sequence (DNA): TGTGCCAGCAGTTCGGGGGGGATCAAAAACATTCAGTACTTC. Amino acid sequence: CASSSGGIKNIQYF.